A single sample is the source of the 32 T cell receptor beta chains below, sequenced in a study of T-cell memory formation after mild COVID-19. TCRdb re-called the 5' RACE reads with MiXCR, one entry per CDR3 protein. Found here are tens of thousands of distinct CDR3 sequences, around 13% of them singletons; the top ten hold around 41%. The sequenced material came from PBMCs or a T cell subset sorted from them (not recorded which). The receptors derive from a man between 18 and 35 years old who had mild COVID-19 (a few samples of this study predate the infection). Cell type and time point are not known.

CDR3 amino acids: CASSYEAGLYNEQFF. CDR3 bases: TGTGCCAGCAGTTACGAAGCGGGGCTTTACAATGAGCAGTTCTTC. This rearrangement joins TRBV6-5 to TRBJ2-1; 7 bases align to TRBD2. Looked up from germline, CDR1 is MNHEY and CDR2 is SVGAGI. Trimming at V came to 2 bases and at J to 4 bases, leaving 5 bases not matched to a gene. This CDR3 comprises 15 residues.

The chain recombines TRBV29-1 with TRBJ2-5, with D perhaps matching TRBD1 (7 bases). CDR3 length equals 12 residues. With 4 bases removed from V and 5 bases from J, the gap between germline ends came to 11 bases. Germline CDR1 is SQVTM and CDR2 is ANQGSEA. The CDR3 sequence: CSVGPGGETQYF. CDR3 DNA: TGCAGCGTTGGCCCAGGGGGGGAGACCCAGTACTTC.

The chain combines TRBV25-1 with TRBJ2-1; 7 bases map to TRBD1. The length of the CDR3 is 14 residues. V lost 8 bases to trimming and J lost 3 bases; unmatched junction nucleotides: 7. Germline CDR1 MGHDK, CDR2 SYGVNS. DNA for the CDR3: TGTGCCAGCTCCCCCAGGGGGAACTACAATGAGCAGTTCTTC. Encoded protein: CASSPRGNYNEQFF.

This clonotype was recorded at least ten times. The V and J genes are TRBV4-2 and TRBJ2-1; no firm D call. This CDR3 spans 14 amino acids. V gave up 4 bases and J gave up 7 bases, with 14 bases separating them. The germline gives CDR1 LGHNA, CDR2 YNFKEQ. CDR3: CASSREQLGNEQFF. Written as DNA, the CDR3 is TGTGCCAGCAGCCGGGAACAGCTGGGTAATGAGCAGTTCTTC.

The V and J genes are TRBV6-2 or TRBV6-3 and TRBJ2-3, with 8 bases aligning to TRBD1. CDR1 MNHEY and CDR2 SVGEGT come from the germline V gene. The CDR3 has 15 amino acids. V lost 6 bases, J lost 3 bases, and 8 bases stayed unmatched. The CDR3 loop is CASSRWTGTTDTQYF. Written as DNA, the CDR3 is TGTGCCAGCAGCAGATGGACAGGGACAACAGATACGCAGTATTTT.

This chain links TRBV24-1 with TRBJ2-3, with 12 bases fitting TRBD2. After removal of 4 bases from V and 3 bases from J, the junction contained 4 bases not matched to a gene. CDR1 is KGHDR and CDR2 is SFDVKD in the germline V gene. This CDR3 contains 16 residues. The CDR3 spells CATSDRLAGVTDTQYF. Written as DNA, the CDR3 is TGTGCCACCAGTGACCGACTAGCGGGAGTTACAGATACGCAGTATTTT.

This chain connects TRBV6-5 to TRBJ2-2; 11 positions match TRBD2. Germline-derived CDR1 and CDR2 are MNHEY and SVGAGI. Trimming removed 4 bases from V and 4 bases from J; junction bases left unmatched: 2. The CDR3 totals 15 residues. The CDR3 region has the DNA TGTGCCAGCAGTTCTGGGACTAGCGGCACCGGGGAGCTGTTTTTT. Its protein is CASSSGTSGTGELFF.

The CDR3 reads CASSPQAGGVQPQHF. In DNA form, the CDR3 reads TGCGCCAGCAGCCCCCAGGCGGGGGGTGTTCAGCCCCAGCATTTT. This chain connects TRBV4-3 to TRBJ1-5; tentative D call: TRBD1 (5 bases). With 4 bases removed from V and 6 bases from J, the gap between germline ends came to 16 bases. From germline, CDR1 is LGHNA and CDR2 YSLEER. The CDR3 extends over 15 amino acids.

This clonotype appeared a few times. Germline and junction disagree at one end, which may indicate a read error. This chain joins TRBV7-2 and TRBJ1-1, with no clear D. Germline-derived CDR1 and CDR2 are SGHTA and FQGNSA. There are 17 residues in the CDR3. DNA for the CDR3: TGTGCCAGCAGCTCTCGTCCATTCCCTAGGGCGAACGCTGAAGCTTTCTTT. Amino acids: CASSSRPFPRANAEAFF.

This clonotype has more than one count but fewer than ten. The chain couples TRBV12-3 or TRBV12-4 to TRBJ1-5, with 7 bases lining up with TRBD1. This CDR3 contains 13 residues. V lost 3 bases to trimming and J lost 7 bases; unmatched junction nucleotides: 3. The CDR3 protein is CASSFTGAQPQHF. DNA of the CDR3: TGTGCCAGCAGTTTCACAGGGGCACAGCCCCAGCATTTT.

With regard to this clonotype: A read error may account for a junction end that differs from germline. The CDR3 nucleotides read TGTGCTAGTGCTTTGGTTGGGGTGGGGACCGGGGAGCTGTTTTTT. It specifies CASALVGVGTGELFF. The chain couples TRBV12-5 to TRBJ2-2, with D hard to call. The CDR3 sequence is 15 residues long. The germline CDR1 and CDR2 sequences are LGHNT and FRNRAP. The full variable domain, with the rest looked up from reference TRBV12-5 and TRBJ2-2, is DARVTQTPRHKVTEMGQEVTMRCQPILGHNTVFWYRQTMMQGLELLAYFRNRAPLDDSGMPKDRFSAEMPDATLATLKIQPSEPRDSAVYFCASALVGVGTGELFFGEGSRLTVL.

This clonotype was observed a handful of times. The CDR3 reads CASSSTGGGYEQYF. The CDR3 coding sequence is TGTGCCAGCAGCTCGACAGGGGGCGGTTACGAGCAGTACTTC. V gene TRBV7-2 combines with J gene TRBJ2-7; TRBD1 agrees at 10 bases. Unmatched junction bases numbered 4, after V lost 4 bases and J lost 4 bases. CDR1 is SGHTA and CDR2 is FQGNSA in the germline V gene. The CDR3 extends over 14 amino acids.

The J gene is TRBJ2-1, the V gene TRBV5-4, with D possibly TRBD2 on 5 matching bases. This CDR3 contains 13 residues. V was trimmed by 2 bases and J by 7 bases, leaving 10 bases between them. The V gene's germline CDR1 is SGHNT and CDR2 YYREEE (reference sequence). CDR3 bases: TGTGCCAGCAGCTTAGGCGAGCGGAATGAGCAGTTCTTC. This sequence encodes CASSLGERNEQFF.

The chain carries TRBV24-1 and TRBJ2-5, with D uncertain. Germline V gene sequence: CDR1 KGHDR, CDR2 SFDVKD. V was trimmed by 3 bases and J by 6 bases, leaving 4 bases between them. CDR3 length: 11 amino acids. CDR3 DNA sequence: TGTGCCACCAGTGATGGGAAGACCCAGTACTTC. Protein: CATSDGKTQYF.

This clonotype appeared a few times. The genes are TRBV20-1 and TRBJ2-7, with 10 bases aligning to TRBD1. With 3 bases clipped from V and 7 bases from J, the junction kept 6 bases outside the gene matches. Germline loops: CDR1 DFQATT, CDR2 SNEGSKA (reference sequence). This CDR3 has 13 residues. The CDR3 is CSARNDRGREQYF. The CDR3 nucleotides read TGCAGTGCTAGGAATGACAGGGGGCGTGAGCAGTACTTC.

This clonotype was found many times. The chain combines TRBV6-5 with TRBJ2-7; no firm D call. V lost 5 bases, J lost 1 base, and 15 bases lay in between. This CDR3 is built from 15 residues. The V gene's germline CDR1 is MNHEY and CDR2 SVGAGI. CDR3 nucleotides: TGTGCCAGCAGTAGAATGGTGGACCGTTCCTACGAGCAGTACTTC. This codes for CASSRMVDRSYEQYF.

The rearrangement links TRBV7-8 to TRBJ2-7, with D possibly being TRBD1 or TRBD2 (5 bases each). The CDR3 sequence is 13 residues long. Per germline, CDR1 SGHVS and CDR2 FQNEAQ. V lost 5 bases, J lost 2 bases, and 10 bases lay in between. CDR3 DNA: TGTGCCAGCAGCCCGGGACGGACCTACGAGCAGTACGTC. Its protein product is CASSPGRTYEQYV.

The chain uses TRBV19 and TRBJ2-3; D is perhaps TRBD1 (6 bases). Germline V gene data show CDR1 as LNHDA and CDR2 as SQIVND (reference sequence). This CDR3 region has 16 residues. Trimming stripped 6 bases from V and 5 bases from J, with 21 bases between. This CDR3 reads CASSRRGHTTGDTQYF. Here the CDR3 DNA reads TGTGCCAGTAGCCGCCGGGGCCACACGACAGGAGATACGCAGTATTTT.

The chain uses TRBV29-1 and TRBJ1-1; weak D call: TRBD1 (5 bases). The CDR3 spans 12 residues. Trimming took off 1 base at V and 7 bases at J, with 10 bases between the two ends. Germline assignment: CDR1 SQVTM and CDR2 ANQGSEA. CDR3: CSVEVGPDEAFF. For the CDR3, the DNA is TGCAGCGTTGAAGTGGGGCCCGATGAAGCTTTCTTT.

The chain recombines TRBV12-3 or TRBV12-4 with TRBJ1-2; D unresolved. V lost 5 bases and J 6 bases, leaving 10 bases between the germline ends. This CDR3 is built from 12 residues. The CDR3: CASSGEADGYTF. The DNA for the CDR3 is TGTGCCAGCAGTGGGGAGGCGGATGGCTACACCTTC.

The chain joins TRBV11-2 to TRBJ2-2; 7 nucleotides align to TRBD1. CDR3 length: 15 amino acids. Per germline, CDR1 SGHAT and CDR2 FQNNGV. Trimming took 0 bases from V and 4 from J; bases not matched to a gene: 2. The CDR3 loop reads CASSLDPGGTGELFF. The CDR3 DNA sequence: TGTGCCAGCAGCTTAGATCCAGGGGGCACCGGGGAGCTGTTTTTT.

J is TRBJ2-1 and V is TRBV7-9; D remains ambiguous. V was clipped by 5 bases and J by 8 bases, with 10 bases between them. CDR1 and CDR2 from the germline V gene are SEHNR and FQNEAQ (reference sequence). The CDR3 has 12 amino acids. The CDR3 loop reads CASSPTYYEQFF. DNA of the CDR3: TGTGCCAGCAGCCCAACTTATTATGAGCAGTTCTTC.

This clonotype showed up just a few times. The J gene is TRBJ1-5, the V gene TRBV12-3 or TRBV12-4; 11 positions match TRBD1. The V segment lost 6 bases and the J segment 6 bases; nucleotides outside the gene matches: 10. The CDR3 spans 16 residues. The CDR3 DNA follows: TGTGCCAGCAGCCAGGGACAGGGGGGTTATTTTCAGCCCCAGCATTTT. It yields the protein CASSQGQGGYFQPQHF.

The V and J genes are TRBV7-9 and TRBJ2-5; D possibly corresponds to TRBD2 (5 bases). Trimming shortened V by 5 bases and J by 5 bases, and 12 bases separated the two germline ends. The CDR3 has 13 amino acids. CDR1 is SEHNR and CDR2 is FQNEAQ in the germline V gene (reference sequence). This CDR3 reads CASSPPGYETQYF. CDR3 bases: TGTGCCAGCAGCCCCCCGGGGTACGAGACCCAGTACTTC.

This clonotype was seen a handful of times. This chain joins TRBV4-1 and TRBJ2-5, with unresolved D. Between the trimmed V and J ends, which lost 0 bases and 3 bases, there was a span of 2 bases. The CDR3 has 12 amino acids. From germline, CDR1 is MGHRA and CDR2 YSYEKL. CDR3 DNA sequence: TGCGCCAGCAGCCAAGATAAAGAGACCCAGTACTTC. Its translation: CASSQDKETQYF.

V gene TRBV2 combines with J gene TRBJ2-7, with D perhaps assigned TRBD1 or TRBD2 (5 bases each). Germline lookup yields CDR1 SNHLY and CDR2 FYNNEI. Trimming removed 6 bases from V and 5 bases from J, with 17 bases in between. CDR3 length: 14 residues. The CDR3 sequence: CASREEVGDHEQYV. The CDR3, as DNA: TGTGCCAGCAGGGAGGAAGTGGGGGACCACGAGCAGTACGTC.

J is TRBJ2-1 and V is TRBV7-6; possibly TRBD2 for D (5 bases). The CDR3 covers 14 residues. Germline loops: CDR1 SGHVS, CDR2 FNYEAQ. Trimming pared 5 bases from V and 4 bases from J, leaving 12 bases between. As DNA, the CDR3 is TGTGCCAGCAGCCCAAGCGGCGGGTACAATGAGCAGTTCTTC. This encodes CASSPSGGYNEQFF.

This clonotype was counted at least ten times. The gene calls are TRBV11-2 and TRBJ2-7; D is uncertain. The CDR3 runs to 11 residues. The V gene lost 3 bases and the J gene lost 2 bases, with 2 bases spanning the gap. The germline CDR1 and CDR2 sequences are SGHAT and FQNNGV. CDR3 nucleotides: TGTGCCAGCAGCTTGACCTACGAGCAGTACTTC. This sequence encodes CASSLTYEQYF.

This clonotype was counted between two and nine times. V is TRBV27 and J is TRBJ1-2; no firm D call. The CDR3 loop spans 15 amino acids. The ends were cut back, 2 bases at V and 4 bases at J, with 14 bases in the middle. The V gene's germline CDR1 is MNHEY and CDR2 SMNVEV (reference sequence). The CDR3 region has the DNA TGTGCCAGCAGTTTAGGGCACTCCGACGCCTATGGCTACACCTTC. As protein: CASSLGHSDAYGYTF.

The chain couples TRBV19 to TRBJ2-1, with 7 bases aligning to TRBD2. Looked up from germline, CDR1 is LNHDA and CDR2 is SQIVND (reference sequence). Trimming removed 6 bases from V and 9 bases from J; junction bases left unmatched: 11. CDR3 size: 14 residues. In nucleotides, the CDR3 is TGTGCCAGTAGCTCTGAAAATCTAGCGGCTGAGCAGTTCTTC. It translates to CASSSENLAAEQFF.

The chain uses TRBV4-1 and TRBJ2-1; no clear D gene. CDR3 length: 13 amino acids. Trimming shortened V by 1 base and J by 10 bases, and 11 bases separated the two germline ends. Looked up from germline, CDR1 is MGHRA and CDR2 is YSYEKL. The CDR3 protein is CASSQASDFEQFF. The CDR3 DNA reads as TGCGCCAGCAGCCAAGCATCAGATTTCGAGCAGTTCTTC.

The chain employs TRBV7-9 and TRBJ2-3; 8 positions match TRBD2. The CDR3 contains 17 residues. Germline lookup yields CDR1 SEHNR and CDR2 FQNEAQ (reference sequence). Trimming at V came to 0 bases and at J to 4 bases, leaving 9 bases not matched to a gene. As DNA, the CDR3 is TGTGCCAGCAGCTTAGCGCGGGCAGGGCGGGGGGCAGATACGCAGTATTTT. Translation: CASSLARAGRGADTQYF. The whole variable domain, remainder taken from reference TRBV7-9 and TRBJ2-3, is DTGVSQNPRHKITKRGQNVTFRCDPISEHNRLYWYRQTLGQGPEFLTYFQNEAQLEKSRLLSDRFSAERPKGSFSTLEIQRTEQGDSAMYLCASSLARAGRGADTQYFGPGTRLTVL.